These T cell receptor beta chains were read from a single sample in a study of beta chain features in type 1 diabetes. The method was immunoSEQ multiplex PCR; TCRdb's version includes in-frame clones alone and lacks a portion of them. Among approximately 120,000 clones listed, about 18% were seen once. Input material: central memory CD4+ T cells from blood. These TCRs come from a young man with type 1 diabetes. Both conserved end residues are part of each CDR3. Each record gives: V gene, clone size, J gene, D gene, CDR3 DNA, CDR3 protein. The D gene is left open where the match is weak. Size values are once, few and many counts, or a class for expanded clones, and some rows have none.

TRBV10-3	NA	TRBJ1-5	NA	TGTGCCATCAGTCCCCGTAATCAGCCCCAGCATTTT	CAISPRNQPQHF
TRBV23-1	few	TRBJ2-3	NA	TGCGCCAGCAGTCAAAAATGCAGGGGAGGGACCAGGGATACGCAGTATTTT	CASSQKCRGGTRDTQYF
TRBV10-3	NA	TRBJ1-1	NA	TGTGCCATCAGTGAGCTGAGGCAGACTGAAGCTTTCTTT	CAISELRQTEAFF
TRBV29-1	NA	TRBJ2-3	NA	TGCAGCGTTGAACTAGGGGTGAGAAATACGCAGTATTTT	CSVELGVRNTQYF
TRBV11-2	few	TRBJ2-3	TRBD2	TGTGCCAGCAGCCTAGGGACTAGCGGCACAGATACGCAGTATTTT	CASSLGTSGTDTQYF
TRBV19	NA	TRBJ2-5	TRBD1	TGTGCCAGTAGCCTCTCCGGGGACAGGGGGCTACGACGCAAAGAGACCCAGTACTTC	CASSLSGDRGLRRKETQYF
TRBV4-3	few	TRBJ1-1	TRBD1	TGCGCCAGCAGCCAAGATCCACAGGGGGGGAACACTGAAGCTTTCTTT	CASSQDPQGGNTEAFF
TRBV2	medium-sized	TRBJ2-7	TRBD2	TGTGCCAGCAGTGTTGGGACTAGCAGTGGGTACGAGCAGTACTTC	CASSVGTSSGYEQYF
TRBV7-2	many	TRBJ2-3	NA	TGTGCCAGCAGCTTAGATCAGGGTACAGATACGCAGTATTTT	CASSLDQGTDTQYF
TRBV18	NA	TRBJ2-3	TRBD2	TGTGCCAGCTCACCCGGACTAGCGGGGGGCGCAGATACGCAGTATTTT	CASSPGLAGGADTQYF
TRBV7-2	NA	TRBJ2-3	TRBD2	TGTGCCAGCAGCAGGACTAGCGGGAAAGGAACGCAGTATTTT	CASSRTSGKGTQYF
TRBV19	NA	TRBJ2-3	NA	TGTGCCACGACGGGGGGCAGAAGCACAGATACGCAGTATTTT	CATTGGRSTDTQYF
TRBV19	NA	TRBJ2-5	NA	TGTGCCAGTAGGATTGCAGGGACAGAGACCCAGTACTTC	CASRIAGTETQYF
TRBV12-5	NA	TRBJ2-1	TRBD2	TGTGCTAGTGGTTTGGTACGAGCGGGAGGGTACAATGAGCAGTTCTTC	CASGLVRAGGYNEQFF
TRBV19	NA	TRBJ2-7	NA	TGTGCCAGTAGTAATTTGCAGGGAGGCTACGAGCAGTACTTC	CASSNLQGGYEQYF
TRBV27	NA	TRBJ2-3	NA	TGTGCCAGCAGTTTTTGGAGGCCTGTGATGGATACGCAGTATTTT	CASSFWRPVMDTQYF
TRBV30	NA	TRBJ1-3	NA	TGTGCCTGGAGAAGGACCGCTGGAAACACCATATATTTT	CAWRRTAGNTIYF
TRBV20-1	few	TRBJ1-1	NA	TGCAGTGCGAGGGGCACTGAAGCTTTCTTT	CSARGTEAFF
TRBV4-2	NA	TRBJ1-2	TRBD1	TGTGCCAGCAGCCAAGGAAGACAGGGGACGATCTATGGCTACACCTTC	CASSQGRQGTIYGYTF
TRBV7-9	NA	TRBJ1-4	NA	TGTGCCAGCAGCTTACCGGGGCGCCGGAGTGAAAAACTGTTTTTT	CASSLPGRRSEKLFF
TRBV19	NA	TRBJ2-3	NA	TGTGCCAGTAGTATTTCCTTAGACAGCACAGATACGCAGTATTTT	CASSISLDSTDTQYF
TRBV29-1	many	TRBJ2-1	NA	TGCAGCGTTGTCCACGGAAACCTCAATGAGCAGTTCTTC	CSVVHGNLNEQFF
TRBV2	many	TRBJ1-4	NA	TGTGCCAGCAGTGACCCGGGGGACGTCAATGAAAAACTGTTTTTT	CASSDPGDVNEKLFF
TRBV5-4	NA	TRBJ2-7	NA	TGTGCCAGCAGCTTGGGGGGGCTAGGGTTTTACGAGCAGTACTTC	CASSLGGLGFYEQYF
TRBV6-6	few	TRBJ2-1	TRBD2	TGTGCCAGCAATTTACCGGGACTAGCGGACAATGAGCAGTTCTTC	CASNLPGLADNEQFF
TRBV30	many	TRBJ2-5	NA	TGTGCCTGGAGTGTAAGGGAGAGAGAGACCCAGTACTTC	CAWSVRERETQYF